This passage covers 12 T cell receptor beta chains from one sample sequenced in a study of monozygotic twins with inflammatory bowel disease. TCRdb processed the 5' RACE reads again and assigns one entry to each CDR3 protein, with no DNA. In total, the table holds over 150,000 distinct CDR3 sequences. The source material was blood. These receptors all stem from a human donor with ulcerative colitis or Crohn's disease, or a healthy co-twin of an affected twin (not recorded which).

The V call is TRBV6-4, the J call TRBJ2-1; TCRdb returns TRBD2, unconfirmable since there is no DNA. The germline V gene encodes CDR1 MRHNA and CDR2 SNTAGT. There are 15 residues in the CDR3. CDR3: CASSAGTETYNEQFF.

The chain carries TRBV4-3 and TRBJ2-2. This CDR3 is 15 amino acids long. Looked up from germline, CDR1 is LGHNA and CDR2 is YSLEER. The chain's CDR3 is CASSQDQLHTGELFF.

The chain combines TRBV7-8 with TRBJ2-7; TCRdb's D gene call, TRBD1, goes unchecked for lack of DNA. The CDR3 consists of 16 residues. Looked up from germline, CDR1 is SGHVS and CDR2 is FQNEAQ. CDR3 residues: CASSRTGTGGVYEQYF.

This chain joins TRBV29-1 and TRBJ1-1. Germline CDR1 and CDR2: SQVTM and ANQGSEA. The CDR3 is 13 amino acids. The CDR3 loop is CSVEGVRNTEAFF.

The J gene is TRBJ2-1, the V gene TRBV6-1; no DNA is available, so the TRBD2 call from TCRdb remains unchecked. This CDR3 is built from 15 residues. Germline lookup yields CDR1 MNHNS and CDR2 SASEGT. This CDR3 is CASSGRSRGDGEQFF.

This clonotype is classed as medium-sized by frequency. The chain joins TRBV6-1 to TRBJ1-3. The V gene's germline CDR1 is MNHNS and CDR2 SASEGT. The CDR3 totals 15 residues. Here the CDR3 reads CASSPDGSSGNTIYF.

The chain employs TRBV4-3 and TRBJ2-7. The CDR3 has 15 amino acids. Germline values: CDR1 LGHNA, CDR2 YSLEER. CDR3 region: CASSQEGSSSYEQYF.

The chain's CDR3 is CATSRDLAGGPNTQYF. V and J are TRBV15 and TRBJ2-3; TCRdb's D call, TRBD2, is unchecked because there is no DNA. The germline gives CDR1 LNHNV, CDR2 YYDKDF (reference sequence). CDR3 length: 16 residues.

The chain carries TRBV5-4 and TRBJ2-2; lacking DNA, the TRBD1 call made by TCRdb goes unchecked. The CDR3 contains 14 residues. Germline V gene lookup returns CDR1 SGHNT and CDR2 YYREEE (reference sequence). The CDR3 loop reads CASSKPRDTGELFF.

The chain is built from TRBV18 and TRBJ1-2. CDR1 is KGHSH and CDR2 is LQKENI in the germline V gene. This CDR3 spans 17 amino acids. The CDR3: CASSRRDTNPPFYGYTF.

The V gene is TRBV11-2, the J gene TRBJ1-1. CDR3 size: 15 residues. CDR1 is SGHAT, CDR2 FQNNGV, per germline. CDR3 loop: CASSSGEDPLFEAFF. The entire variable domain, with the rest obtained from reference TRBV11-2 and TRBJ1-1, is as follows: EAGVAQSPRYKIIEKRQSVAFWCNPISGHATLYWYQQILGQGPKLLIQFQNNGVVDDSQLPKDRFSAERLKGVDSTLKIQPAKLEDSAVYLCASSSGEDPLFEAFFGQGTRLTVV.

This rearrangement joins TRBV7-3 to TRBJ2-5; TCRdb lists TRBD1, though no DNA is available to test this call. CDR1 is SGHTA, CDR2 FQGTGA, per germline. CDR3 size: 15 residues. The chain's CDR3 is CASSLLGGGRETQYF.